This T cell receptor beta chain was sequenced in a study of cytomegalovirus exposure and HLA in healthy donors. Study-level information: Earlier work reported 117 million unique TCR beta sequences from about 200 million T cells.

Concerning this clone: The antigen remains undetermined. Different DNA sequences within this sample yield the same CDR3.

General study points: A list of approximately 160 TCR beta chains associated with cytomegalovirus was given. A missense DCLRE1C variant was associated with V- and J-gene trimming of TCR beta chains in a later analysis, and an independent cohort replicated the association.

CDR1 is GTSNPN, CDR2 SVGIG, per germline (reference sequence). V shed 2 bases and J 1 base; nucleotides not matched to a gene: 1. The CDR3 runs to 13 residues. The PCR was carried out with 60 Vbeta primers and 13 Jbeta primers. Original methodology: Unique TCR beta chains numbered roughly 83 million in a later analysis, with roughly 11 million shared. Produced via immunoSEQ multiplex PCR; TCRdb's table is partial and in-frame only. Clone size and V and J calls were adopted from that table, with D and trimming inferred from the DNA. This sample yields approximately 240,000 clones, of which about 80% are seen a single time; 4.5% to 6% belongs to the top ten.

The gene calls are TRBV30 and TRBJ1-1, with 7 bases fitting TRBD1. Sequenced material: PBMCs. The receptor was derived from a woman between 35 and 50 years old in good health and CMV-seropositive. The CDR3 spells CAWSRQGNTEAFF. In DNA, the CDR3 is TGTGCCTGGAGTAGACAGGGGAACACTGAAGCTTTCTTT.